This T cell receptor (beta chain) was sequenced in a study of T cells in Graves' hyperthyroidism and ophthalmopathy. Overall study findings and caveats: Most thyroid clonotypes that were expanded above 0.001 also turned up in blood. The authors' 13 V-J model separated ophthalmopathy from stable hyperthyroidism.

The trim removed 5 bases at V and 6 bases at J, leaving 9 bases unmatched. CDR1 is SGHVS, CDR2 FQNEAQ, per germline. The CDR3 spans 15 residues. RNA transcripts gave rise to amplified TCR beta CDR3 regions. Initially, a first-round RT-PCR of the TCR CDR3 employed the HTBI primer set. TCRdb redid the calling of the multiplex PCR reads with MiXCR, one entry per CDR3 protein. Of about 640,000 distinct CDR3 sequences detected, around 20% appear once; the ten largest clones hold 34%. In the ophthalmopathy cohort, Clinical Activity Score was at least 3, NOSPECS grade at least 4, and duration under 3 months. On this clonotype itself: Its specificity is unknown.

This chain links TRBV7-8 with TRBJ2-1, with TRBD1 identical over 8 bases. This clonotype was sampled from a man aged 25-40 years with Graves' ophthalmopathy. Sequencing used blood. In DNA, the CDR3 is TGTGCCAGCAGCCGATCGACAGGGGCGGGCAATGAGCAGTTCTTC. It is translated as CASSRSTGAGNEQFF.